One sample yielded the 8 T cell receptor beta chains listed below, sequenced in a study of T and B cells in COVID-19 patients. Each TRB amplification used roughly 250-550 ng of genomic DNA from blood. TRB rearrangements were amplified by multiplex PCR with BIOMED2 TRB-A/B primers. TCRdb re-derived calls from the multiplex PCR reads in MiXCR, one entry per CDR3 protein. This table has about 27,000 distinct CDR3 sequences, 30% to 35% appearing once. The sequenced material came from blood. These receptors originate from a human donor who had recovered from COVID-19.

This clonotype showed up just a few times. This rearrangement joins TRBV27 to TRBJ2-7, with D possibly being TRBD1 (5 bases). The CDR3 totals 16 residues. Germline CDR1 is MNHEY and CDR2 is SMNVEV (reference sequence). Trimming shortened V by 6 bases and J by 0 bases, and 18 bases separated the two germline ends. As DNA, the CDR3 is TGTGCCAGCAGCCCCAGGACACTAAAATACTCCTACGAGCAGTACTTC. Protein sequence: CASSPRTLKYSYEQYF.

This clonotype is classed as medium-sized. The chain is built from TRBV19 and TRBJ2-2, with a weak D call TRBD1 (5 bases). The CDR3 totals 15 residues. CDR1 and CDR2 from the germline V gene are LNHDA and SQIVND (reference sequence). Trimming took 6 bases from V and 6 from J, leaving 17 bases between them. CDR3 DNA sequence: TGTGCCAGTAGGACCATTACTCAGGGCCCCGGGGAGCTGTTTTTT. This sequence encodes CASRTITQGPGELFF.

Only a few counts were recorded for this clonotype. The genes are TRBV6-2 or TRBV6-3 and TRBJ2-5, with TRBD2 matching 12 bases. The V gene's germline CDR1 is MNHEY and CDR2 SVGEGT. There are 15 residues in the CDR3. Trimming removed 4 bases from V and 4 bases from J; junction bases left unmatched: 4. The CDR3 DNA reads TGTGCCAGCAGTTTTCCGACTAGCGGGGGAGAGACCCAGTACTTC. This codes for CASSFPTSGGETQYF.

The V and J genes are TRBV7-4 and TRBJ2-5; unclear D gene. From germline, CDR1 is SGHVT and CDR2 SQSDAQ. V was pared by 8 bases and J by 2 bases, with 12 bases between. This CDR3 has 13 amino acids. This chain's CDR3 is CASHLGGQETQYF. In DNA, the CDR3 is TGTGCCAGCCATCTGGGCGGACAAGAGACCCAGTACTTC.

This chain joins TRBV7-9 and TRBJ1-5; no definite D call. Germline V gene sequence: CDR1 SEHNR, CDR2 FQNEAQ (reference sequence). The V end lost 5 bases, the J end lost 2 bases, and 10 bases lay between the germline ends. CDR3 length: 14 amino acids. CDR3 amino acids: CASSEITGNQPQHF. CDR3 coding DNA: TGTGCCAGCAGCGAGATAACGGGCAATCAGCCCCAGCATTTT.

This CDR3 is CAIRGTSGRPHAYEQYF. The CDR3 DNA sequence: TGTGCCATCCGCGGGACTAGCGGGAGGCCCCACGCCTACGAGCAGTACTTC. The genes are TRBV10-3 and TRBJ2-7; 15 bases are shared with TRBD2. V lost 8 bases, J lost 2 bases, and 10 bases stayed unmatched. Germline loops: CDR1 ENHRY, CDR2 SYGVKD. The CDR3 totals 17 residues.

This rearrangement joins TRBV7-2 to TRBJ2-7; 12 bases map to TRBD2. Germline V gene data show CDR1 as SGHTA and CDR2 as FQGNSA. The V gene end was trimmed by 5 bases and the J gene end by 5 bases; junction bases not matched to a gene: 7. The CDR3 extends over 15 amino acids. The CDR3 DNA follows: TGTGCCAGCAGCCTGCGGACTAGCGGGGTACACGAGCAGTACTTC. It is translated as CASSLRTSGVHEQYF.

This clonotype was counted a few times. J is TRBJ2-1 and V is TRBV6-5, with 7 nucleotides matching TRBD1. CDR1 is MNHEY and CDR2 is SVGAGI in the germline V gene. The CDR3 is 16 residues long. V was pared by 0 bases and J by 7 bases, with 9 bases of the junction left unmatched. The CDR3, as DNA: TGTGCCAGCAGTTACTCAGTGCCAGGGGGAGAAAATGAGCAGTTCTTC. Translation gives CASSYSVPGGENEQFF.